This T cell receptor beta chain came from a study of CD4 T cells in relation to SARS-CoV-2 and coronaviruses. Unexposed donor CD4+ T cells date from about 2011-2018, before the COVID-19 pandemic. After around nine days of culture, CD4+ T cells were isolated. The repertoire was sequenced with immunoSEQ multiplex PCR; TCRdb's copy has only in-frame clones and lacks some. The sample shows 20,000 to 25,000 clones, roughly 80% of them seen only once. About this clone itself: Its antigen is undetermined.

The sequence came from a human donor in good health. Specimen: CD4+ T cells from PBMCs, cultured in vitro.

As DNA, the CDR3 is TGTGCCAGCAGTGGGGTCTTGGAGGGTGAGCAGTTCTTC. Protein sequence: CASSGVLEGEQFF. This chain connects TRBV27 to TRBJ2-1; possibly TRBD2 for D (6 bases). Trimming removed 5 bases at V and 9 bases at J, with 14 bases between. Germline V lookup: CDR1 MNHEY, CDR2 SMNVEV (reference sequence). This CDR3 contains 13 residues.